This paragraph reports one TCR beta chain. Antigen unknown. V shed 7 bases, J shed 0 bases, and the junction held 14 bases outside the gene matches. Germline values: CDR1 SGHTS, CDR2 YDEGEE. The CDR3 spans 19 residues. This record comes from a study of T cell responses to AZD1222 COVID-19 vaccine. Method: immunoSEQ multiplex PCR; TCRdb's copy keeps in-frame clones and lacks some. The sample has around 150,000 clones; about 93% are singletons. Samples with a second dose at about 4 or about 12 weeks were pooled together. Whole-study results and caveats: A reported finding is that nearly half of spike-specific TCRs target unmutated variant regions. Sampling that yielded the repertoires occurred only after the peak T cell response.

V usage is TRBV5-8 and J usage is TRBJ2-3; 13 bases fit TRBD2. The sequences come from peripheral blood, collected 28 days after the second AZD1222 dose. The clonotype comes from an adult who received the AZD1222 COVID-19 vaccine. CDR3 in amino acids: CASPTGLAGPTTSTDTQYF. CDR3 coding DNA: TGTGCCAGCCCGACGGGACTAGCGGGGCCAACCACTAGCACAGATACGCAGTATTTT.